This entry lists 12 T cell receptor beta chains sequenced from one sample in a study of T cell responses to AZD1222 COVID-19 vaccine. Sequencing used immunoSEQ multiplex PCR; TCRdb keeps in-frame clones, though not all of them. Altogether approximately 190,000 clones are present, around 87% being singletons, with the ten largest covering around 2.5%. The sample in question was peripheral blood, obtained on day 0 of MenACWY control vaccination. The receptors originated from an adult in good health.

This clone has just one count. The V and J genes are TRBV6-5 and TRBJ1-6; the D gene is possibly TRBD1 (5 bases). Germline CDR1 MNHEY, CDR2 SVGAGI. The CDR3 contains 14 residues. Trimming removed 6 bases at V and 9 bases at J, with 15 bases between. CDR3 amino acids: CASSESGGGSPLHF. The CDR3 bases are TGTGCCAGCAGCGAGTCTGGGGGAGGTTCACCCCTCCACTTT.

The J gene is TRBJ1-2, the V gene TRBV30; unclear D gene. The CDR3 runs to 10 residues. Trimming cost V 5 bases and J 3 bases, with 4 bases left between them. CDR1 and CDR2 (germline): GTSNPN, SVGIG (reference sequence). The CDR3 sequence: CAWWHYGYTF. As DNA, the CDR3 is TGTGCCTGGTGGCACTATGGCTACACCTTC.

This clone was seen only once. This chain links TRBV6-2 or TRBV6-3 with TRBJ1-2; possibly TRBD1 for D (5 bases). The germline V gene has CDR1 MNHEY and CDR2 SVGEGT. CDR3 length: 13 residues. The ends were cut back, 5 bases at V and 7 bases at J, with 14 bases in the middle. CDR3 bases: TGTGCCAGCAGTCAGGGAACCTCCTTTGGCTACACCTTC. Translating gives CASSQGTSFGYTF.

This chain links TRBV4-1 with TRBJ1-1, with D perhaps TRBD1 (6 bases). The CDR3 covers 14 residues. The ends were cut back, 0 bases at V and 8 bases at J, with 13 bases in the middle. CDR1 MGHRA and CDR2 YSYEKL come from the germline V gene. In DNA form, the CDR3 reads TGCGCCAGCAGCCAAGATTTTGGGGGGCTCGAAGCTTTCTTT. Translation gives CASSQDFGGLEAFF.

The V call is TRBV12-3 or TRBV12-4, the J call TRBJ2-1; D is ambiguous. The CDR3 length is 11 residues. Between the trimmed V and J ends, which lost 3 bases and 6 bases, there was a span of 3 bases. The CDR3 is CASSLSNEQFF. The CDR3 region has the DNA TGTGCCAGCAGTTTGAGCAATGAGCAGTTCTTC.

The chain links TRBV9 to TRBJ1-6; D is ambiguous. This CDR3 region has 14 residues. The germline V and J ends were trimmed by 1 base and 7 bases, with 9 bases remaining between them. Germline lookup yields CDR1 SGDLS and CDR2 YYNGEE. CDR3 sequence reads: CASSVNMENSPLHF. CDR3 DNA: TGTGCCAGCAGCGTAAATATGGAAAATTCACCCCTCCACTTT.

The chain joins TRBV6-1 to TRBJ2-5, with 9 bases that match TRBD2. The CDR3 spans 17 residues. The V and J ends lost 2 bases and 1 base, in that order; junction bases with no gene match: 8. Per germline, CDR1 MNHNS and CDR2 SASEGT. CDR3 residues: CASSERRLAGTQETQYF. The CDR3 nucleotides are TGTGCCAGCAGTGAACGGAGGCTAGCGGGGACCCAAGAGACCCAGTACTTC.

CDR3 region: CASSPVNVPNEQFF. CDR3 DNA sequence: TGTGCCAGCAGCCCCGTAAACGTACCCAATGAGCAGTTCTTC. V and J are TRBV7-9 and TRBJ2-1; D is unclear. This CDR3 spans 14 amino acids. Trimming pared 5 bases from V and 6 bases from J, leaving 14 bases between. Germline assignment: CDR1 SEHNR and CDR2 FQNEAQ (reference sequence).

This chain uses TRBV6-5 with TRBJ1-1; possible D gene TRBD1, 6 bases. Germline lookup yields CDR1 MNHEY and CDR2 SVGAGI. Trimming stripped 4 bases from V and 4 bases from J, with 13 bases between. The CDR3 sequence is 14 residues long. The CDR3 spells CASSLNRELTEAFF. Written as DNA, the CDR3 is TGTGCCAGCAGTTTAAACAGGGAGCTCACTGAAGCTTTCTTT.

The rearrangement uses TRBV11-1 and TRBJ2-1, with 15 bases fitting TRBD2. CDR1 is SGHAT and CDR2 is FQDESV in the germline V gene (reference sequence). With 4 bases clipped from V and 6 bases from J, the junction kept 4 bases outside the gene matches. This CDR3 region has 16 residues. In DNA form, the CDR3 reads TGTGCCAGCAGCTCGGGACTAGCGGGAGGAGGCAATGAGCAGTTCTTC. This translates into CASSSGLAGGGNEQFF.

The V gene is TRBV6-5, the J gene TRBJ1-1, with D uncertain. Germline CDR1 and CDR2: MNHEY and SVGAGI. There are 16 residues in the CDR3. V gave up 0 bases and J gave up 0 bases, with 11 bases separating them. This chain's CDR3 is CASSYSFLSMNTEAFF. In nucleotides, the CDR3 is TGTGCCAGCAGTTACTCGTTCTTGTCAATGAACACTGAAGCTTTCTTT.

The chain combines TRBV6-4 with TRBJ1-1; the D gene is possibly TRBD1 (6 bases). The length of the CDR3 is 13 residues. Germline V gene sequence: CDR1 MRHNA, CDR2 SNTAGT. Trimming removed 8 bases at V and 5 bases at J, with 15 bases between. CDR3 loop: CASGENQGTEAFF. In nucleotides, the CDR3 is TGTGCCAGCGGGGAAAATCAGGGGACTGAAGCTTTCTTT.